The next 20 T cell receptor beta chains were all read from a single sample in a study of control samples from healthy donors and cancer patients. Sequencing was performed with immunoSEQ multiplex PCR; in TCRdb, only in-frame clones are kept and a portion is missing. The sample includes approximately 86,000 clones, about 92% of them seen just once. Sequencing was done on a sample of blood. These receptors were taken from a woman under 40 in good health.

This sequence joins TRBV2 and TRBJ2-7, with 11 nucleotides matching TRBD2. CDR3 size: 15 residues. Germline CDR1 reads SNHLY; CDR2 reads FYNNEI. The V gene end was trimmed by 5 bases and the J gene end by 2 bases; junction bases not matched to a gene: 5. The chain's CDR3 is CASSRLAGGTYEQYF. The CDR3 bases are TGTGCCAGCAGTAGGCTAGCGGGGGGCACCTACGAGCAGTACTTC.

V and J are TRBV5-1 and TRBJ1-1; TRBD1 is a possible D gene (6 bases). Trimming left V 4 bases short and J 4 bases short, with 17 bases between. CDR3 size: 15 residues. Germline V lookup: CDR1 SGHRS, CDR2 YFSETQ. The CDR3 loop is CASSLGFTGFTEAFF. CDR3 DNA: TGCGCCAGCAGCCTTGGGTTTACAGGGTTCACTGAAGCTTTCTTT.

This rearrangement joins TRBV5-1 to TRBJ1-5; TRBD1 might be the D (6 bases). The CDR3 totals 14 residues. Trimming took 0 bases from V and 4 from J, leaving 8 bases between them. CDR1 and CDR2 from the germline V gene are SGHRS and YFSETQ. CDR3 bases: TGCGCCAGCAGCTTGGATGACAGGAATCAGCCCCAGCATTTT. Translating it yields CASSLDDRNQPQHF.

V usage is TRBV12-3 or TRBV12-4 and J usage is TRBJ1-2; maybe TRBD1 (5 bases). The CDR3 consists of 13 residues. V was clipped by 7 bases and J by 4 bases, with 13 bases between them. In DNA, the CDR3 is TGTGCCAGCATTAAGGTCGGGGGCTATGGCTACACCTTC. Translated: CASIKVGGYGYTF.

This sequence joins TRBV13 and TRBJ1-1; D is unclear. Trimming shortened V by 4 bases and J by 0 bases, and 12 bases separated the two germline ends. The V gene's germline CDR1 is PRHDT and CDR2 FYEKMQ (reference sequence). The length of the CDR3 is 15 residues. The CDR3 region is CASSSGYSMNTEAFF. For the CDR3, the DNA is TGTGCCAGCAGCTCTGGTTACAGCATGAACACTGAAGCTTTCTTT.

V gene TRBV2 combines with J gene TRBJ1-1, with 10 bases fitting TRBD1. V shed 7 bases, J shed 8 bases, and the junction held 7 bases outside the gene matches. The V gene's germline CDR1 is SNHLY and CDR2 FYNNEI. The CDR3 is 13 residues long. The CDR3 nucleotides read TGTGCCAGCAACGTCCGGGACAGGGGAGAAGCTTTCTTT. It is translated as CASNVRDRGEAFF.

This chain joins TRBV6-5 and TRBJ2-3; D call uncertain. V was shortened by 7 bases and J by 2 bases, with 16 bases between the two germline ends. In germline, CDR1 is MNHEY, CDR2 SVGAGI. This CDR3 contains 15 residues. The CDR3 bases are TGTGCCAGCACTACATCAACGGCATCCACAGATACGCAGTATTTT. Encoded protein: CASTTSTASTDTQYF.

The chain is built from TRBV23-1 and TRBJ1-3; D call uncertain. TRBV23-1 is an ORF, with its function uncertain. The V gene lost 2 bases and the J gene lost 0 bases, with 8 bases spanning the gap. The CDR3 covers 15 residues. The CDR3 reads CASSQHSYSGNTIYF. CDR3 in DNA: TGCGCCAGCAGTCAACACAGTTACTCTGGAAACACCATATATTTT.

A single count supports this clone. The chain couples TRBV11-3 to TRBJ1-6; D perhaps matches TRBD1 (5 bases). V lost 4 bases to trimming and J lost 10 bases, with 14 bases between them. Looked up from germline, CDR1 is SGHNT and CDR2 is YENEEA. The CDR3 length is 14 residues. The CDR3 DNA sequence: TGTGCCAGCAGCTCCCCAGACAGCCTCTCACCCCTCCACTTT. Protein product: CASSSPDSLSPLHF.

The rearrangement links TRBV3-1 (or the pseudogene TRBV3-2) to TRBJ2-5; a weak D match, TRBD1 (5 bases). CDR1 and CDR2 (germline): LGHDT, YNNKEL (reference sequence). The CDR3 is made up of 14 amino acids. Trimming stripped 3 bases from V and 2 bases from J, with 10 bases between. The CDR3 region is CASSQNRKQETQYF. Written as DNA, the CDR3 is TGTGCCAGCAGCCAGAACAGGAAACAAGAGACCCAGTACTTC.

For the CDR3, the DNA is TGTGCCAGCAGTGGAGCTCAGGGGGGGACCTACGAGCAGTACTTC. This encodes CASSGAQGGTYEQYF. This chain joins TRBV6-1 and TRBJ2-7; D tentatively fits TRBD1 or TRBD2 (7 bases each). The CDR3 contains 15 residues. Germline V gene data show CDR1 as MNHNS and CDR2 as SASEGT. The V and J ends lost 4 bases and 2 bases respectively, with 15 bases between them.

The rearrangement joins TRBV9 to TRBJ2-1; TRBD2 matches 13 bases. This CDR3 comprises 16 residues. With V trimmed by 3 bases and J by 9 bases, 9 bases remained unmatched. The germline V gene has CDR1 SGDLS and CDR2 YYNGEE. The CDR3 is CASSAPGLAGLREQFF. CDR3 DNA: TGTGCCAGCAGCGCACCGGGACTAGCGGGACTTCGTGAGCAGTTCTTC.

V gene TRBV1 combines with J gene TRBJ2-1; the tabulated D call, TRBD2, remains unverified against the DNA. TRBV1 has pseudogene status. The CDR3 covers 12 residues. This chain's CDR3 is CTSTPSGNEQFF. CDR3 sequence (DNA): TGCACCAGCACCCCGAGCGGAAATGAGCAGTTCTTC.

This chain joins TRBV2 and TRBJ1-2; D is undetermined. The ends were cut back, 7 bases at V and 8 bases at J, with 17 bases in the middle. The CDR3 contains 13 residues. Germline CDR1 reads SNHLY; CDR2 reads FYNNEI. CDR3 region: CASNRAFIRGYTF. The CDR3, as DNA: TGTGCCAGCAATAGGGCCTTCATACGCGGCTACACCTTC.

This rearrangement joins TRBV27 to TRBJ1-5; 8 nucleotides agree with TRBD1. CDR1 is MNHEY, CDR2 SMNVEV, per germline (reference sequence). The CDR3 has 16 amino acids. V dropped 7 bases and J dropped 2; count of bases not matched to a gene: 10. CDR3: CASKLGPGQGNQPQHF. DNA of the CDR3: TGTGCCAGCAAACTTGGCCCGGGACAGGGCAATCAGCCCCAGCATTTT.

The chain has TRBV30 and TRBJ2-4; 10 nucleotides align to TRBD1. The CDR3 is 17 amino acids. Germline lookup yields CDR1 GTSNPN and CDR2 SVGIG (reference sequence). V lost 2 bases, J lost 4 bases, and 11 bases stayed unmatched. CDR3 nucleotide sequence: TGTGCCTGGAGTCTCGGGACAGGGGACCGGTGGAAAAACATTCAGTACTTC. It translates to CAWSLGTGDRWKNIQYF.

The J gene is TRBJ2-1, the V gene TRBV5-8; a weak D match, TRBD1 (5 bases). This CDR3 contains 14 residues. CDR1 is SGHTS, CDR2 YDEGEE, per germline. V lost 3 bases and J lost 0, with 7 bases in between. The CDR3 DNA reads as TGTGCCAGCAGCTGGACAAGCTCCTACAATGAGCAGTTCTTC. This codes for CASSWTSSYNEQFF.

V is TRBV5-1 and J is TRBJ1-2; D may be TRBD1 (6 bases). The V end lost 3 bases, the J end lost 0 bases, and 12 bases lay between the germline ends. This CDR3 contains 15 residues. Germline assignment: CDR1 SGHRS and CDR2 YFSETQ. CDR3 in DNA: TGCGCCAGCAGCTGGGGGGCCAGAACTAACTATGGCTACACCTTC. Translated, it gives CASSWGARTNYGYTF.

The J gene is TRBJ1-1, the V gene TRBV5-1, with D tentatively TRBD1 (5 bases). Germline values: CDR1 SGHRS, CDR2 YFSETQ. The V end was cut by 0 bases, the J end by 6 bases, with 12 bases between. The length of the CDR3 is 14 residues. DNA for the CDR3: TGCGCCAGCAGCTTGGAACGGGACGGCGCTGAAGCTTTCTTT. Translated: CASSLERDGAEAFF.

Points on this clone: The limits of the CDR3 on the DNA are not certain, so only TCRdb's listed CDR3 is given. The CDR3 reads CASIKPRVGEGTEAFF. The chain has TRBV12-1 and TRBJ1-1. TRBV12-1 is deemed a pseudogene. The CDR3 has 16 residues if both end residues are counted.